Reported below is one T cell receptor beta chain. The data are from a study of cytomegalovirus exposure and HLA in healthy donors. CDR1 is SQVTM and CDR2 is ANQGSEA in the germline V gene. The CDR3 consists of 15 residues. V lost 1 base and J lost 4; bases outside the gene matches: 9. Both 60 Vbeta primers and 13 Jbeta primers went into the PCR. The method was immunoSEQ multiplex PCR; TCRdb's version includes in-frame clones alone and lacks a portion of them. The sample consists of approximately 130,000 clones, around 87% of them appearing once. The V and J genes are TRBV29-1 and TRBJ1-2, with 7 positions matching TRBD1. Specimen: PBMCs. The TCR was taken from a woman in her 30s in good health and CMV-seronegative. The CDR3 bases are TGCAGCGTTGAAGGCTTGTCAGGGGGTGGCTATGGCTACACCTTC. The encoded protein is CSVEGLSGGGYGYTF.